These T cell receptor beta chains were read from a single sample in a study of blood T cell repertoires in COVID-19. TCRdb's copy holds only in-frame clones and misses some; the assay was immunoSEQ multiplex PCR. Here the sample spans approximately 100,000 clones, roughly 80% being singletons. Input material: peripheral blood. These TCRs come from a man aged 65 to 85 with active or convalescent COVID-19. CDR3s include the opening cysteine and the closing phenylalanine or tryptophan. A D gene is named only where the DNA matches it firmly. Size values are once, few and many counts, or a class for expanded clones, and some rows have none.

CASDRGSYNEQFF | TGTGCCAGTGACAGGGGATCCTACAATGAGCAGTTCTTC | TRBV19 | TRBD1 | NA | TRBJ2-1
CATRPGRRDQREAFF | TGTGCCACCAGACCAGGACGGAGGGACCAACGGGAAGCTTTCTTT | TRBV15 | NA | NA | TRBJ1-1
CASSPLGGQGTQPQHF | TGTGCCAGCAGCCCCTTGGGTGGGCAGGGTACTCAGCCCCAGCATTTT | TRBV7-9 | NA | once | TRBJ1-5
CASSLVPGQTTYGYTF | TGCGCCAGCAGCTTGGTTCCGGGACAGACGACGTATGGCTACACCTTC | TRBV5-1 | TRBD1 | NA | TRBJ1-2
CASCEGATTDTQYF | TGCGCCAGCTGCGAGGGGGCGACCACAGATACGCAGTATTTT | TRBV5-1 | TRBD1 | NA | TRBJ2-3
CASSPQVGYQPQHF | TGCGCCAGCAGCCCGCAGGTGGGCTATCAGCCCCAGCATTTT | TRBV4-1 | NA | NA | TRBJ1-5
CATPTGVNAPLHF | TGTGCCACCCCGACAGGGGTGAACGCACCCCTCCACTTT | TRBV24-1 | TRBD1 | few | TRBJ1-6
CATSGQSGNTIYF | TGTGCCACCTCAGGACAGTCTGGAAACACCATATATTTT | TRBV15 | NA | once | TRBJ1-3
CASSDRGWGSPLHF | TGTGCCAGCAGCGACAGGGGATGGGGGTCACCCCTCCACTTT | TRBV6-5 | TRBD1 | NA | TRBJ1-6
CAISGDTNTEAFF | TGTGCCATCAGTGGAGACACGAACACTGAAGCTTTCTTT | TRBV10-3 | NA | NA | TRBJ1-1
CATQGGRQPQHF | TGTGCCACACAAGGGGGACGACAGCCCCAGCATTTT | TRBV19 | NA | NA | TRBJ1-5
CASSQSRTTPTDTQYF | TGCGCCAGCAGTCAATCCCGGACAACTCCCACAGATACGCAGTATTTT | TRBV23-1 | NA | once | TRBJ2-3
CASSLTGLQPQHF | TGTGCCAGCAGTTTGACAGGGCTTCAGCCCCAGCATTTT | TRBV12-3/TRBV12-4 | TRBD1 | NA | TRBJ1-5
CASSPTRGSLKYF | TGTGCCAGCAGCCCAACAAGGGGGAGTCTTAAGTACTTC | TRBV14 | NA | NA | TRBJ2-5
CASSLSSYEQYF | TGTGCCAGCAGCCTCTCCTCCTACGAGCAGTACTTC | TRBV7-2 | NA | NA | TRBJ2-7
CASSLSRQGALGNTIYF | TGTGCCAGCAGCTTGTCTCGCCAGGGGGCGCTTGGAAACACCATATATTTT | TRBV5-4 | TRBD1 | NA | TRBJ1-3
CASSYFPTSLNYGYTF | TGTGCCAGCAGTTACTTCCCGACATCTTTAAACTATGGCTACACCTTC | TRBV6-6 | NA | NA | TRBJ1-2
CASSLPGAGGTNEQFF | TGCGCCAGCAGCTTACCGGGGGCGGGGGGCACCAATGAGCAGTTCTTC | TRBV5-1 | TRBD2 | NA | TRBJ2-1
CASSPRTGTTGELFF | TGTGCCAGCAGTCCGCGGACAGGGACCACCGGGGAGCTGTTTTTT | TRBV27 | TRBD1 | NA | TRBJ2-2
CATSDSRNTEAFF | TGTGCCACCAGTGATTCTAGGAACACTGAAGCTTTCTTT | TRBV24-1 | NA | NA | TRBJ1-1
CSASFSSGGVKETQYF | TGCAGTGCTAGTTTTTCGAGCGGGGGGGTTAAAGAGACCCAGTACTTC | TRBV20-1 | TRBD2 | NA | TRBJ2-5
CASSPAGINEKLFF | TGTGCCAGCTCACCAGCAGGGATTAATGAAAAACTGTTTTTT | TRBV18 | NA | once | TRBJ1-4
CASSHAGGHYGYTF | TGTGCCAGCAGCCACGCGGGAGGGCACTATGGCTACACCTTC | TRBV14 | NA | NA | TRBJ1-2
CASSESPGQVYEQYF | TGCGCCAGCAGTGAGTCACCGGGACAGGTCTACGAGCAGTACTTC | TRBV10-1 | TRBD1 | few | TRBJ2-7
CASSLLRGAGTDTQYF | TGTGCCAGCAGCTTACTACGTGGGGCCGGCACAGATACGCAGTATTTT | TRBV7-2 | NA | NA | TRBJ2-3
CASRRAGISYEQYF | TGTGCCAGCAGGCGGGCCGGGATCTCCTACGAGCAGTACTTC | TRBV6-5 | NA | NA | TRBJ2-7
CASSSGGEAFF | TGTGCCAGCAGCTCAGGAGGTGAAGCTTTCTTT | TRBV3-1/TRBV3-2 | NA | NA | TRBJ1-1
CASSIRSPGELFF | TGTGCCAGTAGTATACGTAGCCCCGGGGAGCTGTTTTTT | TRBV19 | NA | NA | TRBJ2-2
CASSYPQDQETQYF | TGTGCCAGCAGTTACCCGCAGGACCAAGAGACCCAGTACTTC | TRBV6-2/TRBV6-3 | NA | NA | TRBJ2-5
CASSLRTSGEETQYF | TGTGCCAGCAGCCTCCGGACTAGCGGGGAGGAGACCCAGTACTTC | TRBV3-1/TRBV3-2 | TRBD2 | NA | TRBJ2-5
CASSLYETGVYGYTF | TGTGCCAGCAGCTTATATGAGACAGGGGTCTATGGCTACACCTTC | TRBV11-2 | TRBD1 | NA | TRBJ1-2
CASSFRASNEKLFF | TGTGCCAGCAGTTTCAGGGCCTCTAATGAAAAACTGTTTTTT | TRBV28 | NA | NA | TRBJ1-4
CASSPQQPGHQNNEQFF | TGTGCCAGCTCTCCTCAACAGCCGGGACACCAAAACAATGAGCAGTTCTTC | TRBV18 | NA | NA | TRBJ2-1
CASSQGRSGYTF | TGTGCCAGCAGCCAAGGGCGGAGTGGCTACACCTTC | TRBV3-1/TRBV3-2 | NA | few | TRBJ1-2
CASSLGYPSTDTQYF | TGTGCCAGCAGCTTAGGCTATCCAAGCACAGATACGCAGTATTTT | TRBV13 | NA | NA | TRBJ2-3
CASSLWGKDTQYF | TGTGCCAGCAGCTTATGGGGCAAGGATACGCAGTATTTT | TRBV7-2 | NA | few | TRBJ2-3
CASSLWGRTYEQYF | TGTGCCAGCAGCTTATGGGGCCGTACCTACGAGCAGTACTTC | TRBV7-2 | NA | NA | TRBJ2-7
CASSYSGNSYEQYF | TGTGCCAGCAGTTACAGCGGGAACTCCTACGAGCAGTACTTC | TRBV6-6 | TRBD2 | NA | TRBJ2-7
CASSIMKGPYEQYF | TGTGCCAGTAGTATAATGAAGGGGCCCTACGAGCAGTACTTC | TRBV19 | NA | NA | TRBJ2-7
CASSYTGAAEAFF | TGTGCCAGCAGTTATACAGGGGCGGCTGAAGCTTTCTTT | TRBV7-8 | TRBD1 | NA | TRBJ1-1
CASSTSGGTEAFF | TGTGCCAGCAGCACTTCGGGAGGCACTGAAGCTTTCTTT | TRBV3-1/TRBV3-2 | NA | NA | TRBJ1-1
CASSYGGGNQPQHF | TGTGCCAGCAGTTACGGGGGCGGAAATCAGCCCCAGCATTTT | TRBV6-2/TRBV6-3 | NA | NA | TRBJ1-5
CASGLPRTSGGAGELFF | TGTGCTAGTGGTTTGCCCAGGACTAGCGGGGGGGCCGGGGAGCTGTTTTTT | TRBV12-5 | TRBD2 | NA | TRBJ2-2
CASSLSMIIGNNEQFF | TGTGCCAGCAGCTTGTCGATGATAATCGGGAACAATGAGCAGTTCTTC | TRBV5-4 | NA | few | TRBJ2-1
CASSPGDRLNYGYTF | TGCGCCAGCAGCCCGGGGGACAGGCTCAACTATGGCTACACCTTC | TRBV5-1 | TRBD1 | NA | TRBJ1-2
CASSGQDIPQETQYF | TGTGCCAGCAGCGGCCAGGACATCCCCCAAGAGACCCAGTACTTC | TRBV7-9 | NA | NA | TRBJ2-5
CASSRQDNGYTF | TGTGCCAGCAGCCGACAGGACAATGGCTACACCTTC | TRBV6-6 | NA | NA | TRBJ1-2
CASSEVRDGELFF | TGTGCCAGCAGTGAAGTGAGGGACGGGGAGCTGTTTTTT | TRBV6-1 | NA | NA | TRBJ2-2